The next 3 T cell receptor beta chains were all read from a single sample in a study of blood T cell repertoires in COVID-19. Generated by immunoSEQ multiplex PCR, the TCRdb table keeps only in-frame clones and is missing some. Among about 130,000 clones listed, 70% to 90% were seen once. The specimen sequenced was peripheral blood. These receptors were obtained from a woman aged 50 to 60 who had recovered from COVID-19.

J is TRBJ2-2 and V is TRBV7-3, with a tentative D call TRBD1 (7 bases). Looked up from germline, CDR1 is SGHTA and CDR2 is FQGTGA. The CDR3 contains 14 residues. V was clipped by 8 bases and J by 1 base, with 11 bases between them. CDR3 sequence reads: CASRQGGNTGELFF. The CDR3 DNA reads TGTGCCAGCCGCCAGGGGGGGAACACCGGGGAGCTGTTTTTT. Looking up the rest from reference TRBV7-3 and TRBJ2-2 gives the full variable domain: GAGVSQTPSNKVTEKGKYVELRCDPISGHTALYWYRQSLGQGPEFLIYFQGTGAADDSGLPNDRFFAVRPEGSVSTLKIQRTERGDSAVYLCASRQGGNTGELFFGEGSRLTVL.

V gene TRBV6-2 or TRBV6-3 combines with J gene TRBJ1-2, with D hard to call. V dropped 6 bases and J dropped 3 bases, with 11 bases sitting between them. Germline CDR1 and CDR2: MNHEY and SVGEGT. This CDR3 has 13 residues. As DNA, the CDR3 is TGTGCCAGCAGCTCGGGATCGGACTATGGCTACACCTTC. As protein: CASSSGSDYGYTF.

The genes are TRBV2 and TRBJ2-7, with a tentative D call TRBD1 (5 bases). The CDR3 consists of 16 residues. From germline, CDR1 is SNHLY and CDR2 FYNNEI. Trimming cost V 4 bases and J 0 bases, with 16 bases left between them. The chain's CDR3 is CASSGSRASLSYEQYF. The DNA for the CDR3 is TGTGCCAGCAGTGGATCCAGGGCCTCTCTCTCCTACGAGCAGTACTTC. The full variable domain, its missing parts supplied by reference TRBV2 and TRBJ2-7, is EPEVTQTPSHQVTQMGQEVILRCVPISNHLYFYWYRQILGQKVEFLVSFYNNEISEKSEIFDDQFSVERPDGSNFTLKIRSTKLEDSAMYFCASSGSRASLSYEQYFGPGTRLTVT.